These 28 T cell receptor beta chains were sequenced from one sample in a study of Ad26.COV2.S vaccination and SARS-CoV-2 variants. Data came from immunoSEQ multiplex PCR; TCRdb stores just in-frame clones and leaves some out. This sample carries roughly 350,000 clones, around 88% of them seen once, and the ten largest clones take 5%. Treatment noted: 15 to 20 received Ad26.COV2.S at low or high dose, single or two shots; 5 received placebo; per-sample allocation not given. Sampling was performed 63 days after the first vaccine or placebo injection. Sequenced material: peripheral blood, taken in a trial of Ad26.COV2.S vaccine versus placebo. The receptors were gathered from a person aged 18 to 65 who received the Ad26.COV2.S COVID-19 vaccine or a placebo.

DNA for the CDR3: TGTGCCAGTAGTACCGGGACAGAGGTTGGAAATGAGCAGTTCTTC. Protein sequence: CASSTGTEVGNEQFF. The V call is TRBV19, the J call TRBJ2-1, with 7 nucleotides matching TRBD1. Trimming removed 4 bases from V and 7 bases from J; junction bases left unmatched: 10. Germline CDR1 LNHDA, CDR2 SQIVND (reference sequence). The CDR3 sequence is 15 residues long.

The chain is built from TRBV13 and TRBJ2-6, with D unclear. CDR1 is PRHDT and CDR2 is FYEKMQ in the germline V gene (reference sequence). Trimming pared 8 bases from V and 0 bases from J, leaving 5 bases between. The CDR3 sequence is 13 residues long. CDR3 DNA sequence: TGTGCCAGCGAGGACTCTGGGGCCAACGTCCTGACTTTC. Encoded protein: CASEDSGANVLTF.

Regarding this clone: Mismatch with germline at one junction end may stem from a read error. In DNA form, the CDR3 reads TGCGCCAGCAGCCACCGGGAGAGCGAACACCGGGGAGCTGTTTTT. Protein: CASSHRESEHRGAVF. J is TRBJ2-2 and V is TRBV4-3; TRBD2 might be the D (6 bases). CDR3 length equals 15 residues. Per germline, CDR1 LGHNA and CDR2 YSLEER.

The chain employs TRBV6-1 and TRBJ2-1; D unresolved. The CDR3 length is 11 residues. Germline CDR1 is MNHNS and CDR2 is SASEGT. V was pared by 2 bases and J by 9 bases, with 5 bases between. The CDR3 reads CASSESGEQFF. CDR3 in DNA: TGTGCCAGCAGTGAATCTGGTGAGCAGTTCTTC.

The rearrangement links TRBV6-1 to TRBJ2-7, with 10 nucleotides matching TRBD2. With V trimmed by 1 base and J by 2 bases, 5 bases remained unmatched. CDR1 MNHNS and CDR2 SASEGT come from the germline V gene. The CDR3 is 16 amino acids. The CDR3 bases are TGTGCCAGCAGTGAAGAAATAGCGGGGGGCACCTACGAGCAGTACTTC. This translates into CASSEEIAGGTYEQYF.

The V call is TRBV6-4, the J call TRBJ2-3, with D perhaps matching TRBD1 (5 bases). The germline V gene encodes CDR1 MRHNA and CDR2 SNTAGT. The V and J ends lost 5 bases and 7 bases respectively, with 13 bases between them. The CDR3 totals 13 residues. The CDR3 DNA follows: TGTGCCAGCAGTCAAAGTCAGGGAAATACGCAGTATTTT. It translates to CASSQSQGNTQYF.

This clone was detected once. The chain uses TRBV12-5 and TRBJ2-2; unclear D gene. The CDR3 runs 15 residues. The germline V gene encodes CDR1 LGHNT and CDR2 FRNRAP. Trimming cost V 0 bases and J 6 bases, with 11 bases left between them. The CDR3 is CASGLVITESGELFF. The CDR3 DNA sequence: TGTGCTAGTGGTTTGGTAATTACGGAATCCGGGGAGCTGTTTTTT.

This chain connects TRBV2 to TRBJ1-5; no reliable D call. Germline lookup yields CDR1 SNHLY and CDR2 FYNNEI. The CDR3 contains 16 residues. V lost 1 base and J lost 2, with 12 bases in between. The CDR3 spells CASSEGLPDGNQPQHF. In DNA form, the CDR3 reads TGTGCCAGCAGTGAAGGCCTACCGGACGGCAATCAGCCCCAGCATTTT.

The chain employs TRBV5-6 and TRBJ2-5; D is ambiguous. V gave up 4 bases and J gave up 2 bases, with 6 bases separating them. Germline loops: CDR1 SGHDT, CDR2 YYEEEE. This CDR3 has 12 amino acids. The CDR3 region has the DNA TGTGCCAGCAGCATATTACAAGAGACCCAGTACTTC. This translates into CASSILQETQYF.

This clone has just one count. The chain recombines TRBV25-1 with TRBJ2-7, with D perhaps TRBD2 (6 bases). The CDR3 totals 14 residues. Trimming pared 2 bases from V and 5 bases from J, leaving 13 bases between. The germline CDR1 and CDR2 sequences are MGHDK and SYGVNS. The CDR3 region is CASSEPGLWHEQYF. Here the CDR3 DNA reads TGTGCCAGCAGTGAACCGGGACTCTGGCACGAGCAGTACTTC.

J is TRBJ2-4 and V is TRBV4-1; D gene ambiguous. CDR3 size: 16 residues. Per germline, CDR1 MGHRA and CDR2 YSYEKL. V was shortened by 1 base and J by 0 bases, with 10 bases between the two germline ends. Here the CDR3 reads CASSQVLPAAKNIQYF. The CDR3 region has the DNA TGCGCCAGCAGCCAAGTTCTCCCAGCAGCCAAAAACATTCAGTACTTC.

This chain connects TRBV18 to TRBJ1-1, with TRBD1 matching over 8 bases. This CDR3 is built from 14 residues. Per the germline V gene, CDR1 is KGHSH and CDR2 is LQKENI. The junction had 8 bases not matched to a gene; V was cut back by 8 bases and J by 3 bases. The CDR3 region has the DNA TGTGCCAGCATTCCAGGGGGCGAAGACACTGAAGCTTTCTTT. Amino acids: CASIPGGEDTEAFF. The whole variable domain, filled in from reference TRBV18 and TRBJ1-1, reads NAGVMQNPRHLVRRRGQEARLRCSPMKGHSHVYWYRQLPEEGLKFMVYLQKENIIDESGMPKERFSAEFPKEGPSILRIQQVVRGDSAAYFCASIPGGEDTEAFFGQGTRLTVV.

This sequence joins TRBV9 and TRBJ2-1, with 9 bases aligning to TRBD2. V trimming: 4 bases; J trimming: 6 bases; junction bases outside the gene matches: 5. Looked up from germline, CDR1 is SGDLS and CDR2 is YYNGEE. This CDR3 region has 14 residues. CDR3: CASSHSTSGNEQFF. In DNA, the CDR3 is TGTGCCAGCAGCCACTCGACTAGCGGCAATGAGCAGTTCTTC.

The chain has TRBV9 and TRBJ2-1; TRBD2 matches 9 bases. This CDR3 is built from 13 residues. Germline-derived CDR1 and CDR2 are SGDLS and YYNGEE. After removal of 8 bases from V and 6 bases from J, the junction contained 6 bases not matched to a gene. CDR3 sequence: CASASGISNEQFF. The CDR3 nucleotides are TGTGCCAGTGCTAGCGGGATCTCCAATGAGCAGTTCTTC.

The chain joins TRBV29-1 to TRBJ2-1; TRBD1 matches at 9 bases. The CDR3 sequence is 14 residues long. With V trimmed by 2 bases and J by 8 bases, 7 bases remained unmatched. Germline V gene sequence: CDR1 SQVTM, CDR2 ANQGSEA. CDR3 loop: CSVERTGVGDEQFF. The CDR3 bases are TGCAGCGTTGAAAGGACAGGGGTAGGCGATGAGCAGTTCTTC.

Here the CDR3 reads CASSYTQPGNEQFF. CDR3 nucleotides: TGTGCCAGCAGTTATACACAACCTGGGAATGAGCAGTTCTTC. The J gene is TRBJ2-1, the V gene TRBV6-9; no clear D gene. This CDR3 comprises 14 residues. V gave up 2 bases and J gave up 7 bases, with 12 bases separating them. Germline values: CDR1 MNHGY, CDR2 SVAAGI.

The V gene is TRBV7-3, the J gene TRBJ2-2; maybe TRBD2 (6 bases). Trimming left V 5 bases short and J 4 bases short, with 11 bases between. Germline assignment: CDR1 SGHTA and CDR2 FQGTGA. CDR3 size: 14 residues. As DNA, the CDR3 is TGTGCCAGCAGCCCCGGGAGAACCACCGGGGAGCTGTTTTTT. It codes for CASSPGRTTGELFF.

This chain uses TRBV27 with TRBJ1-1; no definite D call. The CDR3 length is 13 residues. From germline, CDR1 is MNHEY and CDR2 SMNVEV (reference sequence). The germline V and J ends were trimmed by 5 bases and 0 bases, with 7 bases remaining between them. The CDR3 region is CASSEVMNTEAFF. The CDR3 DNA is TGTGCCAGCAGTGAGGTTATGAACACTGAAGCTTTCTTT.

CDR3 coding DNA: TGCGCCAGCAGCCAAGATTCTTCGGGGGGTACGCAGTATTTT. Its translation: CASSQDSSGGTQYF. The J gene is TRBJ2-3, the V gene TRBV4-1; 7 nucleotides agree with TRBD2. Per germline, CDR1 MGHRA and CDR2 YSYEKL. The CDR3 is made up of 14 amino acids. After removal of 0 bases from V and 8 bases from J, the junction contained 5 bases not matched to a gene.

This sequence joins TRBV10-3 and TRBJ2-1; D is uncertain. The CDR3 extends over 15 amino acids. Germline V gene lookup returns CDR1 ENHRY and CDR2 SYGVKD. Trimming took 3 bases from V and 0 from J, leaving 9 bases between them. The CDR3 sequence: CAISEKQSSYNEQFF. The CDR3 DNA is TGTGCCATCAGTGAAAAGCAGAGCTCCTACAATGAGCAGTTCTTC.

This clone is a singleton in its sample. The rearrangement uses TRBV7-2 and TRBJ2-5, with a possible D match to TRBD2 (5 bases). The CDR3 spans 13 residues. The V gene lost 4 bases and the J gene lost 2 bases, with 8 bases spanning the gap. Germline CDR1 is SGHTA and CDR2 is FQGNSA. DNA for the CDR3: TGTGCCAGCAGCTCAGGACTGCAAGAGACCCAGTACTTC. This codes for CASSSGLQETQYF.

The chain uses TRBV6-2 or TRBV6-3 and TRBJ1-2; a possible D gene is TRBD1 (6 bases). Trimming stripped 5 bases from V and 4 bases from J, with 20 bases between. CDR1 and CDR2 from the germline V gene are MNHEY and SVGEGT. The CDR3 is made up of 16 amino acids. CDR3 sequence reads: CASSTPRPTGTYGYTF. The CDR3 region has the DNA TGTGCCAGCAGTACCCCGAGGCCCACAGGGACCTATGGCTACACCTTC.

In this sample, this clone turned up a few times. Other nucleotide sequences from this sample produce the same CDR3. The genes are TRBV20-1 and TRBJ1-1; D uncertain. Germline loops: CDR1 DFQATT, CDR2 SNEGSKA (reference sequence). Trimming removed 1 base at V and 4 bases at J, with 4 bases between. This CDR3 is built from 11 residues. CDR3 sequence: CSARGGTEAFF. Written as DNA, the CDR3 is TGCAGTGCTAGAGGGGGCACTGAAGCTTTCTTT.

The gene calls are TRBV18 and TRBJ2-5; TRBD1 matches 7 bases. The CDR3 extends over 17 amino acids. The V gene end was trimmed by 2 bases and the J gene end by 0 bases; junction bases not matched to a gene: 9. Germline assignment: CDR1 KGHSH and CDR2 LQKENI. In DNA form, the CDR3 reads TGTGCCAGCTCACCAGCCGAGGGACAGAAGTACCAAGAGACCCAGTACTTC. This sequence encodes CASSPAEGQKYQETQYF. Full variable domain (missing parts from reference TRBV18 and TRBJ2-5): NAGVMQNPRHLVRRRGQEARLRCSPMKGHSHVYWYRQLPEEGLKFMVYLQKENIIDESGMPKERFSAEFPKEGPSILRIQQVVRGDSAAYFCASSPAEGQKYQETQYFGPGTRLLVL.

The chain uses TRBV28 and TRBJ2-2; TRBD1 agrees at 8 bases. V was clipped by 2 bases and J by 6 bases; unmatched bases: 11. The V gene's germline CDR1 is MDHEN and CDR2 SYDVKM. The CDR3 spans 17 residues. For the CDR3, the DNA is TGTGCCAGCAGTTTACCAGGACAGGGTCGATCCGCCGGGGAGCTGTTTTTT. It specifies CASSLPGQGRSAGELFF.

The chain recombines TRBV5-6 with TRBJ2-7; D is perhaps TRBD1 (5 bases). Germline CDR1 reads SGHDT; CDR2 reads YYEEEE. V lost 4 bases to trimming and J lost 7 bases, with 9 bases between them. The CDR3 consists of 11 residues. The CDR3 DNA reads as TGTGCCAGCAGCCAGGGTTTGGAGCAGTACTTC. Its protein is CASSQGLEQYF.

The rearrangement uses TRBV11-2 and TRBJ2-1, with 16 bases identical to TRBD2. J lost 9 bases, V lost 5 bases, and 13 bases had no gene match. Per the germline V gene, CDR1 is SGHAT and CDR2 is FQNNGV. The CDR3 loop spans 18 amino acids. Here the CDR3 DNA reads TGTGCCAGCAGCGCCCCGGGACTAGCGGGAGGGCCAATGGGTGAGCAGTTCTTC. Protein: CASSAPGLAGGPMGEQFF.

Turning to this clone: The sample has other DNA sequences that encode this CDR3 too. The J gene is TRBJ1-1, the V gene TRBV5-1; D is undetermined. The CDR3 totals 14 residues. CDR1 and CDR2 (germline): SGHRS, YFSETQ. With 0 bases removed from V and 1 base from J, the gap between germline ends came to 7 bases. The CDR3: CASSLAAGNTEAFF. CDR3 DNA sequence: TGCGCCAGCAGCTTGGCGGCAGGGAACACTGAAGCTTTCTTT.